The rows below give T cell receptor beta chains drawn from one sample of a study of blood T cell repertoires in COVID-19. Clones were read by immunoSEQ multiplex PCR, and TCRdb kept only the in-frame ones, dropping some. This table holds over 120,000 clones, approximately 89% found once. The sample taken for sequencing was peripheral blood. The receptors originated from a human donor in a cohort sampled during active COVID-19. CDR3s include the opening cysteine and the closing phenylalanine or tryptophan. D genes are given only for firm matches. Expanded clones are given a class, and other clones once, few, many or no size at all.

j_call cdr3_length v_call clone_size d_call cdr3_aa cdr3_nt
TRBJ2-3 15 TRBV2 . . CASSERRGFTDTQYF TGTGCCAGCAGTGAACGACGGGGGTTCACAGATACGCAGTATTTT
TRBJ2-5 15 TRBV7-6 . TRBD1 CASSFRGQGKETQYF TGTGCCAGCAGCTTTAGGGGACAGGGGAAAGAGACCCAGTACTTC
TRBJ2-3 14 TRBV7-9 . . CASSLADGGDTQYF TGTGCCAGCAGCTTAGCGGACGGAGGGGATACGCAGTATTTT
TRBJ2-1 12 TRBV12-5 . . CASGKEGNEQFF TGTGCTAGTGGAAAGGAGGGAAATGAGCAGTTCTTC
TRBJ2-2 16 TRBV7-3 . TRBD1 CASSIGTGENTGELFF TGTGCCAGCAGCATAGGGACAGGGGAGAACACCGGGGAGCTGTTTTTT
TRBJ2-5 17 TRBV7-9 . TRBD2 CASSLVRGGTLQETQYF TGTGCCAGCAGCTTAGTTCGCGGGGGGACCCTCCAAGAGACCCAGTACTTC
TRBJ2-3 14 TRBV10-2 . . CASSRTVTTDTQYF TGCGCCAGCAGTCGGACAGTAACGACAGATACGCAGTATTTT
TRBJ2-2 17 TRBV19 once TRBD2 CASSIIRLAGDTGELFF TGTGCCAGTAGTATAATCAGGCTAGCGGGGGACACCGGGGAGCTGTTTTTT
TRBJ1-1 14 TRBV10-3 . . CAIRVRGEDTEAFF TGTGCCATTCGGGTCAGGGGAGAGGACACTGAAGCTTTCTTT
TRBJ2-1 16 TRBV2 once TRBD1 CASIYRGRGHYNEQFF TGTGCCAGCATTTACAGGGGACGGGGCCATTACAATGAGCAGTTCTTC
TRBJ1-2 16 TRBV29-1 . TRBD1 CSVALSPGQANYGYTF TGCAGCGTTGCCCTTTCACCGGGACAGGCTAACTATGGCTACACCTTC
TRBJ1-3 16 TRBV4-2 once . CASSQDRNRAGNTIYF TGTGCCAGCAGCCAAGATCGTAACAGGGCTGGAAACACCATATATTTT
TRBJ1-2 13 TRBV6-5 . TRBD1 CASKTGDPYGYTF TGTGCCAGCAAGACAGGGGACCCCTATGGCTACACCTTC
TRBJ2-7 14 TRBV2 . TRBD1 CASSETGGRREQYF TGTGCCAGCAGTGAGACAGGGGGCCGGCGTGAGCAGTACTTC
TRBJ2-7 15 TRBV4-3 . TRBD1 CASSHWTGHTYEQYF TGCGCCAGCAGCCACTGGACAGGACACACCTACGAGCAGTACTTC
TRBJ2-1 12 TRBV29-1 . . CSAGQSYNEQFF TGCAGCGCCGGACAGTCCTACAATGAGCAGTTCTTC
TRBJ1-5 15 TRBV7-6 . TRBD1 CASSAQGQGHQPQHF TGTGCCAGCAGCGCGCAGGGACAGGGCCATCAGCCCCAGCATTTT
TRBJ2-1 19 TRBV5-4 . TRBD2 CASSLPTGTSGSGYNEQFF TGTGCCAGCAGCTTGCCCACAGGGACTAGCGGGTCGGGCTACAATGAGCAGTTCTTC
TRBJ1-1 18 TRBV4-1 once TRBD1 CASTIRSGAGGEYTEAFF TGCGCCAGCACCATCCGGTCCGGGGCAGGGGGCGAGTACACTGAAGCTTTCTTT
TRBJ1-1 15 TRBV5-1 few . CASSLVTGTNTEAFF TGCGCCAGCAGCTTGGTAACAGGGACGAACACTGAAGCTTTCTTT
TRBJ1-2 13 TRBV4-3 . . CASSRVQDSGYTF TGCGCCAGCAGCCGAGTACAGGATTCTGGCTACACCTTC
TRBJ1-2 13 TRBV29-1 . . CSSTRGRNYGYTF TGCAGCAGTACAAGGGGAAGGAACTATGGCTACACCTTC